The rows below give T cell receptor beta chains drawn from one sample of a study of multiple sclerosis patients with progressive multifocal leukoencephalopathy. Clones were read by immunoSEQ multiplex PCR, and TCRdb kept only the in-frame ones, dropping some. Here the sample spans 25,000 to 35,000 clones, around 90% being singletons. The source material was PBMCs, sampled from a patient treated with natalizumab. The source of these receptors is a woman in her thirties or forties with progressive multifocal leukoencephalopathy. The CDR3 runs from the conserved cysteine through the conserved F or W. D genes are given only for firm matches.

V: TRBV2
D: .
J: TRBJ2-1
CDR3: CASSLGIINEQFF

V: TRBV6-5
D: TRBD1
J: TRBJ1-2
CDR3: CASSQSSGGSLGYTF

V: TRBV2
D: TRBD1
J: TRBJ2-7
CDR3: CASRPRQGVPYEQYF

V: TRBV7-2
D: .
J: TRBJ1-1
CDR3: CASSLGGGTEAFF

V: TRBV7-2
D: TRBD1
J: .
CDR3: CASRPGTGPYEQYF

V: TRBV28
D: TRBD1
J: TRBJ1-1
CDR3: CASSFLGQDDGAFF

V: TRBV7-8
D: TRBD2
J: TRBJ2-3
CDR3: CASSLGLRGRFTDTQYF

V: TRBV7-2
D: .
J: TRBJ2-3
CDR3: CASSLATGPDTQYF

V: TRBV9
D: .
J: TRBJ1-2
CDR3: CASSTGPVPYGYTF

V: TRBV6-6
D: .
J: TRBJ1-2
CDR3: CASSYSGSDYGYTF

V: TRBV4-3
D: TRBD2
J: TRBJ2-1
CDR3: CASSKTSGGFDEQFF

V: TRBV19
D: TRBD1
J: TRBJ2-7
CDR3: CASSADRGYEQYF

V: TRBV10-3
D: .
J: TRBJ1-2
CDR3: CAISEEGGNYGYTF

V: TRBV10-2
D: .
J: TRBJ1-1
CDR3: CASSESVGRTEAFF

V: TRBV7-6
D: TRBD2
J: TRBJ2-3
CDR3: CASSPGTSGIKVTQYF

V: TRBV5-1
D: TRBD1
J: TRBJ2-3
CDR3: CASSSGQVFTDTQYF

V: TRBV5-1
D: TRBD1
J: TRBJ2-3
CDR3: CASSGGQGAADTQYF

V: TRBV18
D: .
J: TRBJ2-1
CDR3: CASSRQWVSYNEQFF

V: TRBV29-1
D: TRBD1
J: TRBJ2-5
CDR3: CSARTGEETQYF

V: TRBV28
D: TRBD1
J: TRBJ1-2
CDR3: CASRQGIGGGYTF

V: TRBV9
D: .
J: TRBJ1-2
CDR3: CASSVGTAGNYGYTF

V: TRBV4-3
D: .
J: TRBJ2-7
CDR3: CASSQDYQTYEQYF

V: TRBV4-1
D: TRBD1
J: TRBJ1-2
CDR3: CASSLYQDRADGYTF

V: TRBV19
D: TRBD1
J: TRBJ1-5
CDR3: CASSAEGTGFLSNQPQHF

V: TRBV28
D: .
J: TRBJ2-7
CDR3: CASSLSSYEQYF

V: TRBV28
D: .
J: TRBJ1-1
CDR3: CASSEQGREAFF

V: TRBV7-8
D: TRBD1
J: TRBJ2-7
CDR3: CASSLVGTGDYEQYF

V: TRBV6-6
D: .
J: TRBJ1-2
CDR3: CASSLRTFYGYTF

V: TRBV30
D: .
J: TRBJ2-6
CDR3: CAWSDRSGANVLTF

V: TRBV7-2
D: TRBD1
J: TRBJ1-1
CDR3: CASSPRQGGGGFTEAFF

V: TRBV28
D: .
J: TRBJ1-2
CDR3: CASSSTETANYGYTF

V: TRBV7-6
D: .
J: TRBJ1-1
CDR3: CASSLGTRNTEAFF

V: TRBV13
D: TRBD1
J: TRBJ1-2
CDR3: CASSTTGGRYGYTF

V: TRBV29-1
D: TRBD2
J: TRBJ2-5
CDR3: CSVDLLGAGQQETQYF

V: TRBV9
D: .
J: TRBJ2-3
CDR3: CASSATSPRVTDTQYF

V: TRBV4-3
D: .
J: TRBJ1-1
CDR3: CASSQEVRTEAFF

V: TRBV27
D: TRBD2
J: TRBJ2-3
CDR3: CASSPTTSGSTDTQYF

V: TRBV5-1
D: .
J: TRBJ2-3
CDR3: CASSLSQNTDTQYF

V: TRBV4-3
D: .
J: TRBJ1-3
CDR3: CASSPDSTGNTIYF

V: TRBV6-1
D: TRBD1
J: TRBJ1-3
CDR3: CASSGDRASGNTIYF

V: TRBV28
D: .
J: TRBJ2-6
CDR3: CASSFTGGGRWANVLTF

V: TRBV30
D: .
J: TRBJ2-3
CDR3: CAWSVGQGYADTQYF